This is a list of T cell receptor beta chains from one sample in a study of blood T cell repertoires in COVID-19. The protocol was immunoSEQ multiplex PCR, while the TCRdb copy is restricted to in-frame clones and leaves out a portion. Counted here are 60,000 to 75,000 clones, around 87% occurring once; the ten biggest clones make up about 6.3%. The material sequenced was peripheral blood. The receptor set was obtained from a man between 60 and 70 years old with acute or convalescent COVID-19. The CDR3 runs from the conserved cysteine through the conserved F or W. The D gene is left open where the match is weak. The size field is filled for only some rows; it gives once, few, many or a size class.

TRBV7-2,NA,NA,TRBJ1-1,TGTGCCAGCAGCTTAAGAGGACTGGGGTCGGGGACTGAAGCTTTCTTT,CASSLRGLGSGTEAFF
TRBV6-2/TRBV6-3,NA,NA,TRBJ1-5,TGTGCCAGCAGTTACAGAGATAGCAATCAGCCCCAGCATTTT,CASSYRDSNQPQHF
TRBV19,NA,TRBD1,TRBJ2-1,TGTGCCAGTACCGTAGGACAGGGCAATGAGCAGTTCTTC,CASTVGQGNEQFF
TRBV29-1,NA,TRBD1,TRBJ2-2,TGCAGCGCTACGACAGGGAGCGCGAACACCGGGGAGCTGTTTTTT,CSATTGSANTGELFF
TRBV6-5,NA,NA,TRBJ1-1,TGTGCCAGCAGGCGGACTCCGGGTGACACTGAAGCTTTCTTT,CASRRTPGDTEAFF
TRBV6-2/TRBV6-3,NA,TRBD2,TRBJ2-3,TGTGCCAGCAGCCCGAATCCCTGGACTAGCGGGTTAGATACGCAGTATTTT,CASSPNPWTSGLDTQYF
TRBV4-2,NA,TRBD1,TRBJ1-1,TGTGCCAGCAGCACCCCAGACAGGGCTTGGACTGAAGCTTTCTTT,CASSTPDRAWTEAFF
TRBV18,NA,NA,TRBJ2-7,TGTGCCAGCTCACCAGCGGGGCCACCCTCCTACGAGCAGTACTTC,CASSPAGPPSYEQYF
TRBV19,NA,TRBD1,TRBJ1-1,TGTGCCAGTAGGACAGGGAGGAACACTGAAGCTTTCTTT,CASRTGRNTEAFF
TRBV2,NA,NA,TRBJ1-1,TGTGCCAGCAGTGATAGTCAGACTAGGCCGGTCGAAGCTTTCTTT,CASSDSQTRPVEAFF
TRBV4-2,few,NA,TRBJ1-4,TGTGCCAGCAGCCAAGATCCCCAGGGAGGGGGTAATGAAAAACTGTTTTTT,CASSQDPQGGGNEKLFF
TRBV5-1,NA,TRBD1,TRBJ2-2,TGCGCCAGCAGCTTAGGACAGGGAAGGGGCACCGGGGAGCTGTTTTTT,CASSLGQGRGTGELFF
TRBV5-1,NA,TRBD2,TRBJ2-5,TGCGCCAGCAGCGGACAGACTAGCGGAACACAAGAGACCCAGTACTTC,CASSGQTSGTQETQYF
TRBV6-2/TRBV6-3,NA,NA,TRBJ2-3,TGTGCCAGCAGTGAGCAGGAGGGTCTCACAGATACGCAGTATTTT,CASSEQEGLTDTQYF
TRBV6-5,once,NA,TRBJ2-1,TGTGCCAGCAAGGTAGCGGCCACCTACAATGAGCAGTTCTTC,CASKVAATYNEQFF
TRBV12-3/TRBV12-4,NA,NA,TRBJ1-1,TGTGCCAGCAGTTCCCGACAGAACACTGAAGCTTTCTTT,CASSSRQNTEAFF
TRBV9,few,NA,TRBJ1-4,TGTGCCAGCAGCGTAGGTGGGGGCTATGAAAAACTGTTTTTT,CASSVGGGYEKLFF
TRBV3-1/TRBV3-2,NA,NA,TRBJ2-1,TGTGCCAGCAGCCAAGACGTGACTTTCCCCTCCTACAATGAGCAGTTCTTC,CASSQDVTFPSYNEQFF
TRBV7-7,NA,NA,TRBJ2-2,TGTGCCAGCAGCTCCAGACAGGCGTCGGGGGAGCTGTTTTTT,CASSSRQASGELFF
TRBV5-6,NA,NA,TRBJ1-2,TGTGCCAGCAGCTCCCCGGGGGGGGACTATGGCTACACCTTC,CASSSPGGDYGYTF
TRBV3-1/TRBV3-2,NA,NA,TRBJ2-1,TGTGCCAGCAGCTGTTCCAGAAACAATGAGCAGTTCTTC,CASSCSRNNEQFF
TRBV27,NA,TRBD1,TRBJ2-7,TGTGCCAGCACACGAGCGGGACAGGGGAATGCCGAGCAGTACTTC,CASTRAGQGNAEQYF
TRBV4-1,NA,TRBD2,TRBJ2-2,TGCGCCAGCAGCTACGCCGGACTAGCGCGAGGTGCCGGGGAGCTGTTTTTT,CASSYAGLARGAGELFF
TRBV19,NA,NA,TRBJ2-6,TGTGCCAGTAGTATCTCCCTGGAGGGGGCCAACGTCCTGACTTTC,CASSISLEGANVLTF
TRBV29-1,NA,TRBD1,TRBJ1-1,TGCAGCGCCCGACAGGGGGGGAACACTGAAGCTTTCTTT,CSARQGGNTEAFF
TRBV3-1/TRBV3-2,NA,TRBD2,TRBJ2-3,TGTGCCAGCAGCCAAGTACGTCTAGCGGGGGGGCCTACGCAGTATTTT,CASSQVRLAGGPTQYF
TRBV30,NA,TRBD1,TRBJ1-1,TGTGCCTGGAGTCGACAGGGAAACACTGAAGCTTTCTTT,CAWSRQGNTEAFF
TRBV3-1/TRBV3-2,NA,NA,TRBJ2-2,TGTGCCAGCAGCCAAGTGAGGCCTTACACCGGGGAGCTGTTTTTT,CASSQVRPYTGELFF
TRBV5-1,NA,TRBD1,TRBJ1-6,TGCGCCAGCAGCTTGGCTGGACAGGGGGCAGGGAATTCACCCCTCCACTTT,CASSLAGQGAGNSPLHF
TRBV19,NA,NA,TRBJ2-7,TGTGCCAGTAGTATAAAGCTATTCCCCTACGAGCAGTACTTC,CASSIKLFPYEQYF
TRBV2,NA,NA,TRBJ2-2,TGTGCCAGCAGTGAAGCATTACGGAGGGTGGACACCGGGGAGCTGTTTTTT,CASSEALRRVDTGELFF
TRBV7-6,few,TRBD2,TRBJ2-1,TGTGCCAGCAGCGCCGGGACTAGCGGGGCCTACAATGAGCAGTTCTTC,CASSAGTSGAYNEQFF
TRBV7-2,NA,NA,TRBJ1-5,TGTGCCAGCAAGAGGGATGGAAATCAGCCCCAGCATTTT,CASKRDGNQPQHF
TRBV9,NA,TRBD1,TRBJ1-4,TGTGCCAGCAGCCCCGTTAGTGCACAGGGGGCGGTAAAACTGTTTTTT,CASSPVSAQGAVKLFF
TRBV5-1,once,NA,TRBJ1-1,TGCGCCAGCAGCTTGGAGGCAGGGCCGTCTGAAGCTTTCTTT,CASSLEAGPSEAFF
TRBV12-2,NA,NA,TRBJ1-1,TGTGCAAGTCGCTTAGCTATCAGGGACACTGAAGCTTTCTTT,CASRLAIRDTEAFF
TRBV29-1,NA,NA,TRBJ1-2,TGCACCGTAAATTCGGGGACAATTCCTGGCTACACCTTC,CTVNSGTIPGYTF
TRBV7-7,NA,NA,TRBJ2-3,TGTGCTAGCAGCTTAGCCCCCTTGGATACGCAGTATTTT,CASSLAPLDTQYF
TRBV7-2,NA,NA,TRBJ1-1,TGTGCCAGCAGCTTAGCGCCGGTTTCCGGGGGCACTGAAGCTTTCTTT,CASSLAPVSGGTEAFF
TRBV3-1/TRBV3-2,NA,TRBD1,TRBJ1-2,TGTGCCAGCAGCCAAGATATGGAAGCGGGACAGGGTGCCGGTGGCTACACCTTC,CASSQDMEAGQGAGGYTF
TRBV29-1,NA,NA,TRBJ2-1,TGCAGCGTTGAGAACCCGGGTGAGCAGTTCTTC,CSVENPGEQFF
TRBV19,once,NA,TRBJ2-3,TGTGCCAGTAGTATAAGAGGGAGCACAGATACGCAGTATTTT,CASSIRGSTDTQYF
TRBV6-2/TRBV6-3,NA,TRBD1,TRBJ2-3,TGTGCCAGCAGTTTTACAGGGGACCATCGCACAGATACGCAGTATTTT,CASSFTGDHRTDTQYF
TRBV19,once,TRBD2,TRBJ2-2,TGTGCCAGTAGCCCCTCGCGGGGGGGCCGGTCCGGGGAGCTGTTTTTT,CASSPSRGGRSGELFF
TRBV6-5,once,NA,TRBJ2-2,TGTGCCAGCACAGAAGATTTCACCGGGGAGCTGTTTTTT,CASTEDFTGELFF
TRBV7-2,NA,TRBD1,TRBJ1-5,TGTGCCAGCAGCTTAAAGGGACAGGGCGGACAGCCCCAGCATTTT,CASSLKGQGGQPQHF
TRBV30,NA,NA,TRBJ1-5,TGTGCCTGGAGTGTCGGGGGAAATAGCAATCAGCCCCAGCATTTT,CAWSVGGNSNQPQHF
TRBV21-1,NA,NA,TRBJ2-5,TGTGCCAGCAGCCCCCATCGGGGGGGACTAGCGGGGGGGAAGGAGACCCAGTACTTC,CASSPHRGGLAGGKETQYF